The clone carrying this T cell receptor (beta chain) has more than one count but fewer than ten. Its specificity is unknown. The sample is drawn from a study of T cell repertoires in cytomegalovirus infection. Study information: Public TCR beta signatures provided an indication of both CMV infection and a matching HLA type.

The germline V gene encodes CDR1 MNHEY and CDR2 SVGEGT. Trimming cost V 7 bases and J 4 bases, with 18 bases left between them. The CDR3 totals 15 residues. Study-level results: Pooled public TCR beta family frequency picked out CMV carriers with the relevant HLA. The ex vivo response was dominated by HLA-C-restricted CMV-specific TCR beta clonotypes.

In TCRdb, the reads were re-called with MiXCR into one record per CDR3 protein. The data contain fewer than 700,000 distinct CDR3 sequences, 20% to 25% of them singletons. The chain links TRBV6-2 or TRBV6-3 to TRBJ2-3; D could derive from TRBD1 or TRBD2 (6 bases each). The TCR was taken from a human donor in good health (CMV status not recorded). Some clones in this sample may be carry-over from other donors' samples. Sequenced sample: CD8+ T cells from PBMCs. The CDR3 loop is CASNLEGGWSDTQYF. The CDR3 DNA follows: TGTGCCAGCAACCTCGAGGGGGGCTGGTCAGATACGCAGTATTTT.